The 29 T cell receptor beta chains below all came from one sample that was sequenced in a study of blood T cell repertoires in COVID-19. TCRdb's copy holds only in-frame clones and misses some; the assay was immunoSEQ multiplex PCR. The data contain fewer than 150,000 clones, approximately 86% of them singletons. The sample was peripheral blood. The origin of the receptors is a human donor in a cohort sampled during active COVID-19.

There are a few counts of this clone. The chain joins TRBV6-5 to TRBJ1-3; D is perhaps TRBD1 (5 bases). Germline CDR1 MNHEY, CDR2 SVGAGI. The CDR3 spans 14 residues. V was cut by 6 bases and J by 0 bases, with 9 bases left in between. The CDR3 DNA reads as TGTGCCAGCAGGACAGACCCCTCTGGAAACACCATATATTTT. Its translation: CASRTDPSGNTIYF.

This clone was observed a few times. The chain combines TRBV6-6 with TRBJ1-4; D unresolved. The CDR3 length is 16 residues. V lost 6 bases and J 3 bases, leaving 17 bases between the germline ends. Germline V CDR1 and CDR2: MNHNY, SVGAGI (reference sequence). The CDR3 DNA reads TGTGCCAGCAGCTCCCGAGGAGGGAGGGCTAATGAAAAACTGTTTTTT. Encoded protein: CASSSRGGRANEKLFF.

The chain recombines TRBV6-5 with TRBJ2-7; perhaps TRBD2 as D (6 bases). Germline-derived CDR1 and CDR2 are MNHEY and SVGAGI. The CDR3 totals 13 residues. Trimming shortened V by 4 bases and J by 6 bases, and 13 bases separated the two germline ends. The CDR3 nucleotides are TGTGCCAGCAGTTCTTTTCCCGGGAGCGAGCAGTACTTC. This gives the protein CASSSFPGSEQYF.

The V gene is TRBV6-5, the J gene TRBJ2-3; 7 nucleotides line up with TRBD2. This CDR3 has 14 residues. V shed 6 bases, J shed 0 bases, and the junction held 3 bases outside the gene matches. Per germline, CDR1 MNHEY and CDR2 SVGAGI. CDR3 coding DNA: TGTGCCAGCAGGCGGGGGTCTAGCACAGATACGCAGTATTTT. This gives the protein CASRRGSSTDTQYF.

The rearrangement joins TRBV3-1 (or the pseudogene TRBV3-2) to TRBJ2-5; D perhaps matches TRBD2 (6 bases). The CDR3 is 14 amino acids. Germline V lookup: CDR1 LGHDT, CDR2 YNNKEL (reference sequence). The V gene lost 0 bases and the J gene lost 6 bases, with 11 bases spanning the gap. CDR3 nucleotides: TGTGCCAGCAGCCAAGATTGGCGGGGAAAGACCCAGTACTTC. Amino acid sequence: CASSQDWRGKTQYF.

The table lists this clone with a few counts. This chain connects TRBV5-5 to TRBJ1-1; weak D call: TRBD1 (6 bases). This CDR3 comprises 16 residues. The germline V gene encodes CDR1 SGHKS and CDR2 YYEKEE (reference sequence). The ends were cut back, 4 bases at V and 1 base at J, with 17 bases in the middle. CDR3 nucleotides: TGTGCCAGCAGCGCGGAAGTGGGAGGGGGGAACACTGAAGCTTTCTTT. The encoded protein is CASSAEVGGGNTEAFF.

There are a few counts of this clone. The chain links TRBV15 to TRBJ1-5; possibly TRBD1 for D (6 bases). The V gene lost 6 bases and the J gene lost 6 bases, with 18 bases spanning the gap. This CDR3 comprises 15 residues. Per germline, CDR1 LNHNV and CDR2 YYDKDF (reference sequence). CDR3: CATRGQGQGGQPQHF. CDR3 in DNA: TGTGCCACCAGGGGCCAGGGACAAGGCGGTCAGCCCCAGCATTTT.

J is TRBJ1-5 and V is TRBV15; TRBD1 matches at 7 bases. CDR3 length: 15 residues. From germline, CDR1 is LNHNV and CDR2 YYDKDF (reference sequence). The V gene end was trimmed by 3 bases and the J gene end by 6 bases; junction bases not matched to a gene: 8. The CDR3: CATSRGQTRGQPQHF. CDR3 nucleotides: TGTGCCACCAGCAGGGGACAGACGAGAGGTCAGCCCCAGCATTTT.

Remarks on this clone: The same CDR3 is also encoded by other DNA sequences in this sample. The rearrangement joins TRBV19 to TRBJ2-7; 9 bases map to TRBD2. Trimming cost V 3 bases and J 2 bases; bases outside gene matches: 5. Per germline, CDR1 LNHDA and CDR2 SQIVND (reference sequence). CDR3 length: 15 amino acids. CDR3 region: CASSIASSGTYEQYF. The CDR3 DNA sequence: TGTGCCAGTAGTATCGCGTCTAGCGGGACCTACGAGCAGTACTTC. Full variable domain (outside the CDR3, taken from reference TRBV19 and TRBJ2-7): DGGITQSPKYLFRKEGQNVTLSCEQNLNHDAMYWYRQDPGQGLRLIYYSQIVNDFQKGDIAEGYSVSREKKESFPLTVTSAQKNPTAFYLCASSIASSGTYEQYFGPGTRLTVT.

The CDR3 bases are TGTGCCAGCAGCTTATTGCGTCTGGAGCCCCAGCATTTT. Encoded protein: CASSLLRLEPQHF. J is TRBJ1-5 and V is TRBV7-8; D call uncertain. Per the germline V gene, CDR1 is SGHVS and CDR2 is FQNEAQ. V gave up 2 bases and J gave up 8 bases, with 10 bases separating them. The CDR3 extends over 13 amino acids.

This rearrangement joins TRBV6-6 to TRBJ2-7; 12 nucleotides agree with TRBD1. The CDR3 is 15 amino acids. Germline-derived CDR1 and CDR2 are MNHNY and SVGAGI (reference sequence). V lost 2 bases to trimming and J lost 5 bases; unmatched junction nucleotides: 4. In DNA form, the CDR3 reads TGTGCCAGCAGTTACAGGGACAGGGGGCGCGACGAGCAGTACTTC. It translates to CASSYRDRGRDEQYF.

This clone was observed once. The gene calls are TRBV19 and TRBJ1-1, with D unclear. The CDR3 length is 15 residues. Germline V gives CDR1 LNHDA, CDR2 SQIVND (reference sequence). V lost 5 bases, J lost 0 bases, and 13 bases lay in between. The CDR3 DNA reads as TGTGCCAGTAGTGCCCGGGCGGACTTGAACACTGAAGCTTTCTTT. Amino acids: CASSARADLNTEAFF.

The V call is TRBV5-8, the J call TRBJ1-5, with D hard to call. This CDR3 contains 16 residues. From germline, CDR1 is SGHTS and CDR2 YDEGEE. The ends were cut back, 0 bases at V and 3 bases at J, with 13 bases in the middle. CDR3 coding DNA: TGTGCCAGCAGCTTGGGGAGGATGGGGTCCAATCAGCCCCAGCATTTT. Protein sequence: CASSLGRMGSNQPQHF.

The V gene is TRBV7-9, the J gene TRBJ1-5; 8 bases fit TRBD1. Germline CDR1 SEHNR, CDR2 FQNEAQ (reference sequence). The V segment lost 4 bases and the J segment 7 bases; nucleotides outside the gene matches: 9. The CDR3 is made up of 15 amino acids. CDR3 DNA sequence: TGTGCCAGCAGCTCTCTACAGGGGGGTCGGCAGCCCCAGCATTTT. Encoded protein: CASSSLQGGRQPQHF.

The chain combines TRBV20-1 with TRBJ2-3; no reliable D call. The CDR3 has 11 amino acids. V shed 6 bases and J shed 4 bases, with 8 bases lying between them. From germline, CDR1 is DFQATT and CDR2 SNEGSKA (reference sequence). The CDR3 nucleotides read TGCAGTGCCCCCCTCCCAGATACGCAGTATTTT. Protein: CSAPLPDTQYF.

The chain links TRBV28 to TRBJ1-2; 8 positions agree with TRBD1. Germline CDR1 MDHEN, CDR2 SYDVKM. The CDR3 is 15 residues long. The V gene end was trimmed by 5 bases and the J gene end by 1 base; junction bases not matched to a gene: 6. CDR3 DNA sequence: TGTGCCAGCAGTAACACAGGGGGAATTAACTATGGCTACACCTTC. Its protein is CASSNTGGINYGYTF.

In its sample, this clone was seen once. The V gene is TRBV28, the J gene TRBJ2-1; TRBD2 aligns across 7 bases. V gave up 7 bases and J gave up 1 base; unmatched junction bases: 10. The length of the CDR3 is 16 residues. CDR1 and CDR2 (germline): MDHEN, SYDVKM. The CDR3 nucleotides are TGTGCCAGCACCCCCGGGGACTACCAATCCTACAATGAGCAGTTCTTC. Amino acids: CASTPGDYQSYNEQFF.

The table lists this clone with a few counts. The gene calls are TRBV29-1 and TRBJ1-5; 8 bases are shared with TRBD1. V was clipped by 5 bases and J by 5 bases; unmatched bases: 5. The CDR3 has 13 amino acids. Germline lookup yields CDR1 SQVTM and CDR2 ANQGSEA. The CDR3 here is CSVTRGQDQPQHF. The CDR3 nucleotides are TGCAGCGTTACCAGGGGGCAGGATCAGCCCCAGCATTTT.

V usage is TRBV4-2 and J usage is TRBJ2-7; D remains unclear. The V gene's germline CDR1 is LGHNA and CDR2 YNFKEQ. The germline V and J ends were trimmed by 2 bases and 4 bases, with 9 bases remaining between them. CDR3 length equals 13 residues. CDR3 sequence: CASSQPTAYEQYF. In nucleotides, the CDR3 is TGTGCCAGCAGCCAACCCACAGCTTACGAGCAGTACTTC.

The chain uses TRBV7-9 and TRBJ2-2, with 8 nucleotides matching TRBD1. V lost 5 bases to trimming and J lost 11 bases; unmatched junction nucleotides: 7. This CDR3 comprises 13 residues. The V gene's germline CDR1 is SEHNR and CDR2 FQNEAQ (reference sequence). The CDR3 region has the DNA TGTGCCAGCAGCCCAACACAGGGGGGAGAGCTGTTTTTT. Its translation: CASSPTQGGELFF.

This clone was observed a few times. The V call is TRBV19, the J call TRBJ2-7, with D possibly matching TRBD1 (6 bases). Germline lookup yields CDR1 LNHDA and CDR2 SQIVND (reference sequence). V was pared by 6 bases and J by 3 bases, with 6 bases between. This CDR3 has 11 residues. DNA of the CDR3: TGTGCCAGTAGACAGGGCTACGAGCAGTACTTC. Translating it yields CASRQGYEQYF.

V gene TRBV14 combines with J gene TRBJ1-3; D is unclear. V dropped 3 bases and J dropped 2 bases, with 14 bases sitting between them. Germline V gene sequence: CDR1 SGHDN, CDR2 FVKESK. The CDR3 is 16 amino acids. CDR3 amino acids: CASSHPRRFTGNTIYF. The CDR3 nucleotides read TGTGCCAGCAGCCATCCGCGCCGGTTCACTGGAAACACCATATATTTT.

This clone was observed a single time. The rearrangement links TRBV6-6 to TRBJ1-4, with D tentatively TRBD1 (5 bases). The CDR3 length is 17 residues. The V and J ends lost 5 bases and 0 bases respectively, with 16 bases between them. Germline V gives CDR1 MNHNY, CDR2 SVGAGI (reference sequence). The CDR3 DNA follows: TGTGCCAGCAGTCTTAATGGGGGGGTTGCAACTAATGAAAAACTGTTTTTT. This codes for CASSLNGGVATNEKLFF.

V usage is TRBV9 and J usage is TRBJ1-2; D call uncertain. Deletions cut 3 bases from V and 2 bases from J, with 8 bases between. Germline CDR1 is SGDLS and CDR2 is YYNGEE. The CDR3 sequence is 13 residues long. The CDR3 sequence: CASSATSNYGYTF. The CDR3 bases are TGTGCCAGCAGCGCGACTTCCAACTATGGCTACACCTTC.

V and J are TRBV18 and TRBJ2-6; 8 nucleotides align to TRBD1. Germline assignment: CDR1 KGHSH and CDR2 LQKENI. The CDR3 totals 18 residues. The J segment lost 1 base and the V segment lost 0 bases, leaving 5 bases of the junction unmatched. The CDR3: CASSPPGQAGSGANVLTF. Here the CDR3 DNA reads TGTGCCAGCTCACCACCGGGACAGGCTGGGTCTGGGGCCAACGTCCTGACTTTC.

Here the CDR3 DNA reads TGTGCCAGCAGCTTGGCCGCGAGCTCCAATGAAAAACTGTTTTTT. This gives the protein CASSLAASSNEKLFF. The chain uses TRBV5-5 and TRBJ1-4, with D unresolved. The V gene lost 0 bases and the J gene lost 5 bases, with 11 bases spanning the gap. Germline V gives CDR1 SGHKS, CDR2 YYEKEE (reference sequence). The CDR3 spans 15 residues.

The CDR3 coding sequence is TGTGCCAGCAGTACAGGGCCCGCTAATCAGCCCCAGCATTTT. It specifies CASSTGPANQPQHF. The chain carries TRBV11-2 and TRBJ1-5; D possibly corresponds to TRBD1 (6 bases). The CDR3 is 14 residues long. Trimming pared 6 bases from V and 4 bases from J, leaving 13 bases between. CDR1 and CDR2 from the germline V gene are SGHAT and FQNNGV.

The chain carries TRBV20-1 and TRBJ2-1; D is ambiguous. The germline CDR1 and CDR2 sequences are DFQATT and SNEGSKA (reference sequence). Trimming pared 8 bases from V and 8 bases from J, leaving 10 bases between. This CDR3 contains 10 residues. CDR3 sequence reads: CSPRRDEQFF. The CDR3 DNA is TGCAGTCCCCGCCGGGATGAGCAGTTCTTC.

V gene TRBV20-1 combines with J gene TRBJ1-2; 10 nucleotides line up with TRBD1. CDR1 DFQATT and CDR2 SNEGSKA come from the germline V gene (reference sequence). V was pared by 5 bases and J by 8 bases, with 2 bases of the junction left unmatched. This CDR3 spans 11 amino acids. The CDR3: CSAPTGGGYTF. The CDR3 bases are TGCAGTGCTCCGACAGGGGGCGGCTACACCTTC.